This T cell receptor beta chain was sequenced for a study of PD-L1 blockade in urothelial cancer. Across the whole study: Men with urothelial cancer arising in the bladder made up about 90% of the roughly 30 patients.

Germline V gives CDR1 MNHNY, CDR2 SVGAGI (reference sequence). The CDR3 spans 16 residues. The V end was cut by 0 bases, the J end by 5 bases, with 16 bases between. Assay used: immunoSEQ multiplex PCR; TCRdb lists only in-frame clones, some missing. The data hold some 79,000 clones, with about 81% observed a single time. The TCR sequence derives from a man between 65 and 85 years old with urothelial cancer. This chain joins TRBV6-6 and TRBJ2-5; TRBD2 is a possible D gene (6 bases). This sample comprised PBMCs, obtained around atezolizumab (anti-PD-L1) treatment. CDR3 region: CASSYSRGRRGETQYF. In nucleotides, the CDR3 is TGTGCCAGCAGTTACTCCCGGGGCCGACGGGGGGAGACCCAGTACTTC.